This T cell receptor beta chain comes out of a study of CD8 T cells in Susac syndrome (dated by TCRdb to between 2017 and 2020). Regarding the study in general: The study used repertoire sequencing to test whether antigen drove CD8+ T cell activation and differentiation in Susac syndrome.

The CDR3 starts with the cysteine, ends with the phenylalanine, and has 12 residues. Only the CDR3 DNA stays, 36 bases, in frame from base 1. As encoded in the germline V gene, CDR1 is SGHTA while CDR2 is FQGTGA. RNA was extracted using the RNeasy kit, and about 0.45 to 1 microgram was reverse transcribed with random hexamers. The immunoSEQ multiplex PCR assay, covering 54 Vbeta and 13 Jbeta segments, was used to amplify TCR beta CDR3 regions. To correct PCR amplification bias, a synthetic template baseline was used for both primer optimization and computational correction. The study's processing was this. Reads were annotated to V, D and J genes according to IMGT and were analyzed with immunoSEQ Analyzer, with only productive sequences retained. Clonality was calculated as one minus the Shannon entropy normalized by log2 of the number of productive unique sequences. Public and private clones were assessed among the 100 most prevalent clones of each patient and control. Clones were defined as Susac-specific if absent from the healthy and MS cohorts, from more than 900 published viral clones and from other ImmuneACCESS disease sequences. Using fastp at Q25 and MiXCR, TCRdb reprocessed the public reads and kept productive beta chains. For every CDR3 protein sequence, its rows merge into one entry that carries the most common genes and DNA. In this record, the V and J calls reflect TCRdb's handling and not the investigators' own analysis. This sample is represented by 120,000 or so distinct CDR3 sequences; about 92% of them were singletons. The ten largest clones capture roughly 0.088% of the sample.

What the authors observed across the whole study: The number of individuals in the TCR sequencing and HLA analysis was recognized as being relatively small.

With regard to this clonotype: No antigen is known for it. Compared with germline, one end of the junction differs, possibly owing to a read error.

Peripheral blood CD8+ and CD4+ T cells from healthy donors, Susac syndrome patients and multiple sclerosis patients were profiled using high-throughput TCR beta sequencing. The multiple sclerosis controls were treatment-naive patients whose relapsing-remitting disease, either stable or active, fulfilled the revised McDonald criteria. CD8+ TEMRA cells were enriched by FACS, while bulk CD8+ and CD4+ T cells were purified by magnetic negative isolation. Blood was drawn into EDTA tubes, processed within 24 hours, and PBMCs were isolated by density gradient centrifugation. PBMCs intended for TCR sequencing were cryopreserved in liquid nitrogen and were subsequently thawed in a 37 degrees C water bath. Purity of sorted or isolated CD4+, CD8+ and CD8+ TEMRA cells was at least 90%.

The receptor chain draws on TRBV7-3 and TRBJ1-1; too little of a D gene remains to name it. Sample: CD4+ T cells from PBMCs. The sequence came from a human donor with multiple sclerosis. The base sequence is TGTGCCAGCAGCTTTGGGAACACTGAAGTTTTCTTT. Translated, this gives CASSFGNTEVFF. Extended through the reference TRBV7-3 and TRBJ1-1 proteins, this CDR3 yields the full variable domain: GAGVSQTPSNKVTEKGKYVELRCDPISGHTALYWYRQSLGQGPEFLIYFQGTGAADDSGLPNDRFFAVRPEGSVSTLKIQRTERGDSAVYLCASSFGNTEVFFGQGTRLTVV.